The 26 T cell receptor beta chains below were found in one sample sequenced in a study of blood T cell repertoires in COVID-19. The table came from immunoSEQ multiplex PCR; TCRdb's copy has only in-frame clones and leaves some out. The sample shows over 250,000 clones, 88% of them seen only once. Sequenced: PBMCs or T cells enriched from blood (not recorded which). The receptor set was obtained from a woman in her twenties or thirties who had recovered from COVID-19.

This clone was seen more than once but under ten times. V is TRBV7-9 and J is TRBJ2-7, with TRBD1 as a possible D gene (5 bases). With 8 bases removed from V and 6 bases from J, the gap between germline ends came to 11 bases. Germline V gives CDR1 SEHNR, CDR2 FQNEAQ (reference sequence). This CDR3 has 11 amino acids. Written as DNA, the CDR3 is TGTGCCAGCCTAGGGGCTGGCGAGCAGTACTTC. Its protein is CASLGAGEQYF.

The chain combines TRBV19 with TRBJ1-4; the D gene is possibly TRBD1 (6 bases). The CDR3 totals 15 residues. V lost 4 bases to trimming and J lost 8 bases, with 17 bases between them. Germline V gene lookup returns CDR1 LNHDA and CDR2 SQIVND (reference sequence). In nucleotides, the CDR3 is TGTGCCAGTAGTACAAACAGGGCCGCGCACGAAAAACTGTTTTTT. It specifies CASSTNRAAHEKLFF. The full variable domain, completed using reference TRBV19 and TRBJ1-4, is DGGITQSPKYLFRKEGQNVTLSCEQNLNHDAMYWYRQDPGQGLRLIYYSQIVNDFQKGDIAEGYSVSREKKESFPLTVTSAQKNPTAFYLCASSTNRAAHEKLFFGSGTQLSVL.

The J gene is TRBJ2-1, the V gene TRBV5-1; 11 positions agree with TRBD2. The V gene's germline CDR1 is SGHRS and CDR2 YFSETQ. V shed 0 bases and J 6 bases; nucleotides not matched to a gene: 11. The CDR3 spans 18 residues. The CDR3 protein is CASSLGLAGRITLNEQFF. In nucleotides, the CDR3 is TGCGCCAGCAGCTTGGGACTAGCGGGGCGTATCACCCTCAATGAGCAGTTCTTC.

The rearrangement uses TRBV28 and TRBJ2-1; 8 nucleotides match TRBD2. Losses at the gene ends were 6 bases for V and 6 bases for J; bases not matched to a gene: 7. CDR1 is MDHEN, CDR2 SYDVKM, per germline. The CDR3 loop spans 14 amino acids. The CDR3 is CASSTPGTSNEQFF. The CDR3 bases are TGTGCCAGCAGCACACCCGGGACTAGCAATGAGCAGTTCTTC. Looking up the rest from reference TRBV28 and TRBJ2-1 gives the full variable domain: DVKVTQSSRYLVKRTGEKVFLECVQDMDHENMFWYRQDPGLGLRLIYFSYDVKMKEKGDIPEGYSVSREKKERFSLILESASTNQTSMYLCASSTPGTSNEQFFGPGTRLTVL.

V usage is TRBV29-1 and J usage is TRBJ2-5, with 9 positions matching TRBD2. V shed 4 bases, J shed 0 bases, and the junction held 3 bases outside the gene matches. The V gene's germline CDR1 is SQVTM and CDR2 ANQGSEA. This CDR3 spans 14 amino acids. CDR3 region: CSVVSGGYQETQYF. The CDR3 DNA reads as TGCAGCGTTGTCAGCGGGGGGTACCAAGAGACCCAGTACTTC.

The chain is built from TRBV7-2 and TRBJ1-4; a weak D match, TRBD1 (5 bases). Germline-derived CDR1 and CDR2 are SGHTA and FQGNSA. The CDR3 consists of 15 residues. V lost 0 bases, J lost 0 bases, and 5 bases lay in between. The CDR3 nucleotides are TGTGCCAGCAGCTTAGCGGGGCCAACTAATGAAAAACTGTTTTTT. Translating it yields CASSLAGPTNEKLFF.

The V and J genes are TRBV6-5 and TRBJ2-1; 7 bases are a match to TRBD2. The CDR3 has 15 amino acids. Trimming removed 8 bases from V and 1 base from J; junction bases left unmatched: 8. Germline V gives CDR1 MNHEY, CDR2 SVGAGI. The CDR3 region has the DNA TGTGCCAGCGGGAGGGGCGGGCCTTCCTACAATGAGCAGTTCTTC. Its protein is CASGRGGPSYNEQFF.

This clone was picked up one time. The V call is TRBV2, the J call TRBJ1-6, with D maybe TRBD1 (6 bases). The V end lost 3 bases, the J end lost 6 bases, and 15 bases lay between the germline ends. The CDR3 consists of 16 residues. The germline V gene has CDR1 SNHLY and CDR2 FYNNEI. The DNA of the CDR3 is TGTGCCAGCAGTGAGAGGGGCAAGGGGGTTAATTCACCCCTCCACTTT. Protein product: CASSERGKGVNSPLHF.

The chain couples TRBV18 to TRBJ1-2; 10 bases map to TRBD1. Unmatched junction bases numbered 20, after V lost 2 bases and J lost 8 bases. Germline CDR1 is KGHSH and CDR2 is LQKENI. The CDR3 runs 19 residues. This CDR3 reads CASSPLPVSGTGVPGGYTF. The CDR3, as DNA: TGTGCCAGCTCACCATTACCGGTCTCCGGGACAGGGGTGCCAGGAGGCTACACCTTC.

The CDR3 DNA follows: TGCGCCAGCAGCGCCGGACTAGCTGACACAGATACGCAGTATTTT. Its protein product is CASSAGLADTDTQYF. V is TRBV5-1 and J is TRBJ2-3; 8 bases are a match to TRBD2. The germline gives CDR1 SGHRS, CDR2 YFSETQ. Trimming took 4 bases from V and 2 from J; bases not matched to a gene: 6. The CDR3 loop spans 15 amino acids.

The genes are TRBV27 and TRBJ2-7; a possible D gene is TRBD2 (6 bases). Germline CDR1 MNHEY, CDR2 SMNVEV (reference sequence). The CDR3 extends over 13 amino acids. V lost 4 bases and J lost 4, with 11 bases in between. Written as DNA, the CDR3 is TGTGCCAGCAGTTCGGGACTTTTATACGAGCAGTACTTC. Amino acid sequence: CASSSGLLYEQYF.

The chain combines TRBV27 with TRBJ2-7; 7 bases align to TRBD2. This CDR3 contains 15 residues. J lost 0 bases, V lost 5 bases, and 7 bases had no gene match. Germline V gene data show CDR1 as MNHEY and CDR2 as SMNVEV (reference sequence). In DNA form, the CDR3 reads TGTGCCAGCAGTCCCCGGGGGGTTGTCTCCTACGAGCAGTACTTC. It specifies CASSPRGVVSYEQYF.

This clone was detected only once. The CDR3 loop is CASSFVFPAYEQYF. The CDR3 DNA is TGTGCCAGCAGTTTCGTGTTTCCCGCCTACGAGCAGTACTTC. V usage is TRBV28 and J usage is TRBJ2-7, with D unresolved. The CDR3 has 14 amino acids. The V gene's germline CDR1 is MDHEN and CDR2 SYDVKM. Trimming left V 3 bases short and J 2 bases short, with 11 bases between.

This chain uses TRBV19 with TRBJ1-6; 8 bases align to TRBD1. The V and J ends lost 5 bases and 2 bases, in that order; junction bases with no gene match: 17. This CDR3 has 20 residues. The germline gives CDR1 LNHDA, CDR2 SQIVND (reference sequence). The CDR3 DNA reads as TGTGCCAGTAGTCCCCGGGCAGGGGGCGTATACAACCCCTATAATTCACCCCTCCACTTT. This translates into CASSPRAGGVYNPYNSPLHF. Combining the CDR3 with reference TRBV19 and TRBJ1-6 gives the whole variable domain DGGITQSPKYLFRKEGQNVTLSCEQNLNHDAMYWYRQDPGQGLRLIYYSQIVNDFQKGDIAEGYSVSREKKESFPLTVTSAQKNPTAFYLCASSPRAGGVYNPYNSPLHFGNGTRLTVT.

This chain uses TRBV5-1 with TRBJ2-7; TRBD2 agrees at 15 bases. J lost 2 bases, V lost 4 bases, and 10 bases had no gene match. Looked up from germline, CDR1 is SGHRS and CDR2 is YFSETQ. The CDR3 has 18 residues. Written as DNA, the CDR3 is TGCGCCAGCAGCCCCCCGGGACTAGCGGGAGGCAAACCCTACGAGCAGTACTTC. Protein product: CASSPPGLAGGKPYEQYF. The whole variable domain, remainder taken from reference TRBV5-1 and TRBJ2-7, is KAGVTQTPRYLIKTRGQQVTLSCSPISGHRSVSWYQQTPGQGLQFLFEYFSETQRNKGNFPGRFSGRQFSNSRSEMNVSTLELGDSALYLCASSPPGLAGGKPYEQYFGPGTRLTVT.

The gene calls are TRBV18 and TRBJ1-3, with D possibly TRBD1 on 6 matching bases. Between the trimmed V and J ends, which lost 8 bases and 0 bases, there was a span of 17 bases. The CDR3 length is 16 residues. Germline V gene lookup returns CDR1 KGHSH and CDR2 LQKENI. This CDR3 is CASLPRTVNSGNTIYF. In DNA form, the CDR3 reads TGTGCCAGCCTCCCCAGGACAGTCAACTCTGGAAACACCATATATTTT.

The chain combines TRBV4-3 with TRBJ2-5; D not certain. V was pared by 2 bases and J by 0 bases, with 7 bases between. The CDR3 length is 14 residues. CDR1 LGHNA and CDR2 YSLEER come from the germline V gene. CDR3 bases: TGCGCCAGCAGCCAATTTCACAACCAAGAGACCCAGTACTTC. As protein: CASSQFHNQETQYF.

J is TRBJ1-2 and V is TRBV7-2; D gene ambiguous. CDR3 length: 15 amino acids. The ends were cut back, 5 bases at V and 4 bases at J, with 17 bases in the middle. Germline V gene data show CDR1 as SGHTA and CDR2 as FQGNSA. As DNA, the CDR3 is TGTGCCAGCAGCCTGCCATTAATCGGTCCCTATGGCTACACCTTC. This codes for CASSLPLIGPYGYTF.

The rearrangement joins TRBV5-1 to TRBJ1-6; 9 positions match TRBD1. This CDR3 spans 16 amino acids. V lost 1 base to trimming and J lost 8 bases; unmatched junction nucleotides: 7. Germline V gives CDR1 SGHRS, CDR2 YFSETQ. CDR3 sequence (DNA): TGCGCCAGCAGCTTGCTGGGACAGGGAACTTATTCACCCCTCCACTTT. Translating it yields CASSLLGQGTYSPLHF.

V usage is TRBV5-1 and J usage is TRBJ1-5; D is possibly TRBD1 (5 bases). The CDR3 is 14 amino acids. V gave up 0 bases and J gave up 7 bases, with 11 bases separating them. The V gene's germline CDR1 is SGHRS and CDR2 YFSETQ. The CDR3 coding sequence is TGCGCCAGCAGCTTGGAAGGGGTTGGACAGCCCCAGCATTTT. It codes for CASSLEGVGQPQHF. Using reference TRBV5-1 and TRBJ1-5 for the parts outside the CDR3, the full variable domain is KAGVTQTPRYLIKTRGQQVTLSCSPISGHRSVSWYQQTPGQGLQFLFEYFSETQRNKGNFPGRFSGRQFSNSRSEMNVSTLELGDSALYLCASSLEGVGQPQHFGDGTRLSIL.

The chain carries TRBV6-5 and TRBJ2-3; 8 nucleotides align to TRBD1. This CDR3 has 16 residues. CDR1 and CDR2 (germline): MNHEY, SVGAGI. The junction had 8 bases not matched to a gene; V was cut back by 4 bases and J by 2 bases. The CDR3 protein is CASSSTRGLSTDTQYF. Here the CDR3 DNA reads TGTGCCAGCAGTTCCACCAGGGGGCTTTCCACAGATACGCAGTATTTT.

To note about this clone: Other DNA sequences in the sample encode the same CDR3. The chain recombines TRBV7-9 with TRBJ2-7; 7 bases align to TRBD1. The CDR3 covers 12 residues. Unmatched junction bases numbered 0, after V lost 3 bases and J lost 4 bases. Germline CDR1 and CDR2: SEHNR and FQNEAQ (reference sequence). The CDR3 nucleotides read TGTGCCAGCAGCTTGACAGGGTACGAGCAGTACTTC. It codes for CASSLTGYEQYF.

J is TRBJ2-1 and V is TRBV7-3; weak D call: TRBD1 (6 bases). In germline, CDR1 is SGHTA, CDR2 FQGTGA. The ends were cut back, 0 bases at V and 0 bases at J, with 12 bases in the middle. The CDR3 has 17 amino acids. This chain's CDR3 is CASSLTVGRGSYNEQFF. The CDR3 region has the DNA TGTGCCAGCAGCTTAACGGTCGGCAGGGGCTCCTACAATGAGCAGTTCTTC. The full variable domain, with the rest looked up from reference TRBV7-3 and TRBJ2-1, is GAGVSQTPSNKVTEKGKYVELRCDPISGHTALYWYRQSLGQGPEFLIYFQGTGAADDSGLPNDRFFAVRPEGSVSTLKIQRTERGDSAVYLCASSLTVGRGSYNEQFFGPGTRLTVL.

The CDR3 here is CASRRGGQETQYF. The CDR3 DNA reads TGTGCCAGCCGAAGGGGAGGGCAAGAGACCCAGTACTTC. The rearrangement links TRBV25-1 to TRBJ2-5; 7 nucleotides agree with TRBD2. The CDR3 runs to 13 residues. The J segment lost 2 bases and the V segment lost 8 bases, leaving 5 bases of the junction unmatched. CDR1 is MGHDK and CDR2 is SYGVNS in the germline V gene.

This clone was seen more than once but under ten times. The J gene is TRBJ2-5, the V gene TRBV4-1; possible D gene TRBD1, 5 bases. Germline values: CDR1 MGHRA, CDR2 YSYEKL. Trimming shortened V by 4 bases and J by 2 bases, and 8 bases separated the two germline ends. This CDR3 contains 13 residues. CDR3 sequence (DNA): TGCGCCAGCAGCCCTTCAGGGCAAGAGACCCAGTACTTC. Translation: CASSPSGQETQYF.

The chain is built from TRBV24-1 and TRBJ2-1; TRBD2 aligns across 10 bases. The V and J ends lost 2 bases and 4 bases, in that order; junction bases with no gene match: 4. This CDR3 is built from 16 residues. Germline assignment: CDR1 KGHDR and CDR2 SFDVKD. The CDR3 DNA sequence: TGTGCCACCAGTGATTCTAGCGGGGGTAGTTACAATGAGCAGTTCTTC. It encodes CATSDSSGGSYNEQFF.